Detailed here is one T cell receptor (beta chain). Its antigen is currently not known. Base qualities are not at hand, and no much larger clone is one base apart. This sample is drawn from a study of radiotherapy plus CTLA-4 blockade in lung cancer (dated by TCRdb to between 2017 and 2018). Concerning the study at large: Among enrolled patients, around 18% had an objective response and 30% to 40% reached disease control. The paper as a whole reports these results and caveats: After treatment with radiotherapy and ipilimumab, TCR clones that originated in tumors expanded in peripheral blood. The strongest predictors of response, as reported, were early dynamic changes in blood T cell clones along with a rise in serum interferon-beta after radiation.

The library was generated by the immunoSEQ multiplex PCR assay. In TCRdb, the immuneACCESS table is reduced to in-frame sequences with V and J assigned. These tables do not hold every clone; where another copy was compared, an unresolved V gene accounts for under half, and the others remain unexplained. The sample table holds 90,000 or so clones, of which around 85% were seen once. About 2% of the sample comes from the top ten. In this study, focal radiation therapy paired with CTLA-4 blockade (ipilimumab) was tested in patients who had chemo-refractory metastatic non-small-cell lung cancer. The receptor was isolated from a human donor with non-small cell lung cancer who had a partial response to radiotherapy plus ipilimumab. The material was peripheral blood, obtained from a patient treated with radiotherapy plus ipilimumab.

The CDR3 sequence is CSVVPTGIETQYF. The DNA sequence is as follows: TGCAGCGTGGTGCCCACGGGGATTGAGACCCAGTACTTC. This chain joins TRBV29-1 to TRBJ2-5; TRBD2 is perhaps the D gene, given 5 matching bases. The germline ends are 16 bases apart after V is trimmed by 6 bases and J by 5 bases. The CDR3 runs 13 residues from the cysteine to the phenylalanine. Kept here is only the CDR3 DNA, which spans 39 bases and is read in frame from base 1. The germline V gene yields SQVTM for CDR1 and ANQGSEA for CDR2.